The entry below gives a single T cell receptor (beta chain) sequence along with its context. Its antigen is as yet unknown. Looked up from germline, CDR1 is SGHTA and CDR2 is FQGNSA. This CDR3 has 11 residues. V gave up 1 base and J gave up 14 bases; unmatched junction bases: 0. The sample is drawn from a study of T cells in localized non-small cell lung cancer. The study's findings and limits: Greater T cell density in blood accompanied longer overall survival. Appearing in adjacent lung were a median about 57 of the top 100 tumor clones. Owing to sequencing of a solitary tumor region, heterogeneity cannot be discounted.

Measured with immunoSEQ multiplex PCR; TCRdb has only the in-frame clones, and not every one. The sample records tens of thousands of clones, roughly 86% being singletons. The sequence was obtained from a woman aged 18-49 years with stage III lung adenocarcinoma. The sample here was peripheral blood, taken before any cancer treatment. This chain links TRBV7-2 with TRBJ1-4; the match to TRBD1 covers 8 bases. Here the CDR3 reads CASSLGTGLFF. The CDR3 DNA follows: TGTGCCAGCAGCTTAGGGACAGGGCTGTTTTTT. The variable domain in full, completed from reference TRBV7-2 and TRBJ1-4, reads GAGVSQSPSNKVTEKGKDVELRCDPISGHTALYWYRQSLGQGLEFLIYFQGNSAPDKSGLPSDRFSAERTGGSVSTLTIQRTQQEDSAVYLCASSLGTGLFFGSGTQLSVL.